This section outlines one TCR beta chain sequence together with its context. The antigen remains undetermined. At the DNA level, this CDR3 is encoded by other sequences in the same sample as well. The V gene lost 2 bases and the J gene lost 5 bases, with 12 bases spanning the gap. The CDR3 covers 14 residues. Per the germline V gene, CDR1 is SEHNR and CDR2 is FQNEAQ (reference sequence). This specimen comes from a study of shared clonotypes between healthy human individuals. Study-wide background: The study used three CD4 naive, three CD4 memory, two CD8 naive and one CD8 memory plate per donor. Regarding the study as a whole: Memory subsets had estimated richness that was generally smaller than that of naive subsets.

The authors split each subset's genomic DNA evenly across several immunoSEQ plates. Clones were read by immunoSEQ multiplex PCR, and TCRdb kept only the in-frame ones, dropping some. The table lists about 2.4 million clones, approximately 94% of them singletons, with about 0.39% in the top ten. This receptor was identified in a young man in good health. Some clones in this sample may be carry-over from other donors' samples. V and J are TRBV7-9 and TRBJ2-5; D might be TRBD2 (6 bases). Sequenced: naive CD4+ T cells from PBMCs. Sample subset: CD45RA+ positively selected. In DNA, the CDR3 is TGTGCCAGCAGCTTAAGTGGGAGCGGGGAGACCCAGTACTTC. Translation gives CASSLSGSGETQYF.